These T cell receptor beta chains were read from a single sample in a study of shared clonotypes between healthy human individuals. Assay: immunoSEQ multiplex PCR; the TCRdb copy retains only in-frame clones and omits some. The sample has 2 million to 2.5 million clones, over 85% seen once. Specimen: naive CD4+ T cells from PBMCs. The receptor source for this set is a man aged 18 to 35 in good health. Some clones in this sample may be carry-over from other donors' samples. Each CDR3 is given with its conserved first and last residue. A D gene is named only where the DNA matches it firmly. A clone size is listed for some rows: how often the clone was seen (once, few, many), or a class if it is expanded.

cdr3_aa,cdr3_nt,clone_size,v_call,j_call,d_call
CASSQDHAVTEAFF,TGTGCCAGCAGCCAAGATCATGCGGTCACTGAAGCTTTCTTT,.,TRBV4-2,TRBJ1-1,.
CASSSRALNQPQHF,TGTGCCAGCAGTTCCCGGGCCCTCAATCAGCCCCAGCATTTT,.,TRBV6-6,TRBJ1-5,.
CASSDLAVSAETQYF,TGTGCCAGCAGCGATCTAGCGGTCTCAGCAGAGACCCAGTACTTC,.,TRBV9,TRBJ2-5,TRBD2
CASSLVMGRNTEAFF,TGTGCCAGCAGCTTAGTTATGGGAAGGAACACTGAAGCTTTCTTT,.,TRBV7-9,TRBJ1-1,.
CASSYSGTSTDTQYF,TGTGCCAGCAGCTATAGCGGGACGAGCACAGATACGCAGTATTTT,.,TRBV7-9,TRBJ2-3,TRBD2
CASSGSMATGELFF,TGTGCCAGCAGCGGTAGTATGGCGACCGGGGAGCTGTTTTTT,.,TRBV9,TRBJ2-2,.
CATSRVATVQETQYF,TGTGCCACCAGCAGAGTTGCGACAGTTCAAGAGACCCAGTACTTC,.,TRBV15,TRBJ2-5,.
CASLQGTSGGLEQYF,TGTGCCAGTCTACAGGGCACTAGCGGAGGTCTCGAGCAGTACTTC,once,TRBV28,TRBJ2-7,TRBD2
CASSEQGLTGELFF,TGTGCCAGCAGCGAACAGGGGCTCACCGGGGAGCTGTTTTTT,.,TRBV2,TRBJ2-2,TRBD1
CASSNLGEQFF,TGTGCCAGCAGCAATTTAGGGGAGCAGTTCTTC,.,TRBV14,TRBJ2-1,.
CASSYSPDTQYF,TGTGCCAGCAGTTACTCGCCAGATACGCAGTATTTT,few,TRBV6-5,TRBJ2-3,.
CASTAGAGELFF,TGTGCCAGCACCGCCGGGGCCGGGGAGCTGTTTTTT,once,TRBV11-1,TRBJ2-2,.
CASSQGQGRNVEQFF,TGCGCCAGCAGCCAAGGACAGGGAAGAAACGTTGAGCAGTTCTTC,.,TRBV4-1,TRBJ2-1,TRBD1
CATLDRFIYEQYF,TGTGCCACCCTAGACAGGTTCATCTACGAGCAGTACTTC,.,TRBV28,TRBJ2-7,.
CASSLDGWKEKLFF,TGTGCCAGCAGCTTGGACGGTTGGAAGGAAAAACTGTTTTTT,.,TRBV5-4,TRBJ1-4,.
CASSGRLASYNEQFF,TGTGCCAGCAGTGGGAGACTAGCTTCCTACAATGAGCAGTTCTTC,.,TRBV2,TRBJ2-1,TRBD2
CASSIRGRLDEQFF,TGTGCCAGTAGTATCAGGGGTCGCCTGGATGAGCAGTTCTTC,.,TRBV19,TRBJ2-1,.
CASSIDRGNEQFF,TGTGCCAGCAGCATTGACAGGGGCAATGAGCAGTTCTTC,.,TRBV5-4,TRBJ2-1,TRBD1
CASSVGLASNEKLFF,TGTGCCAGCAGCGTAGGGCTCGCCTCTAATGAAAAACTGTTTTTT,.,TRBV9,TRBJ1-4,.
CASSSAGARDFYGYTF,TGTGCCAGCAGCTCCGCGGGGGCTCGGGACTTTTATGGCTACACCTTC,.,TRBV7-9,TRBJ1-2,.
CSGTYSSGINEQFF,TGCAGCGGCACTTACTCGTCCGGGATCAATGAGCAGTTCTTC,.,TRBV29-1,TRBJ2-1,.
CASSQPRAGNEQFF,TGCGCCAGCAGCCAACCCCGAGCGGGCAATGAGCAGTTCTTC,.,TRBV4-3,TRBJ2-1,.
CASRRDQYF,TGTGCCAGCAGGAGGGACCAGTACTTC,.,TRBV27,TRBJ2-5,.
CSVAPLTASYEQYF,TGCAGCGTGGCCCCACTGACAGCCTCCTACGAGCAGTACTTC,.,TRBV29-1,TRBJ2-7,.
CASSRSGRAGETQYF,TGTGCCAGCAGCCGTAGCGGGAGGGCCGGGGAGACCCAGTACTTC,once,TRBV11-2,TRBJ2-5,TRBD2
CASSEAGPGLVRGEQFF,TGTGCCAGCAGTGAAGCGGGACCGGGACTAGTTCGGGGTGAGCAGTTCTTC,.,TRBV6-1,TRBJ2-1,TRBD2
CASSQGLAGPQETQYF,TGTGCCAGCAGCCAGGGACTAGCGGGCCCCCAAGAGACCCAGTACTTC,.,TRBV5-4,TRBJ2-5,TRBD2
CASSVGLAGGEDTQYF,TGTGCCAGCAGCGTGGGACTAGCGGGAGGGGAAGATACGCAGTATTTT,.,TRBV5-4,TRBJ2-3,TRBD2
CASSTDRGYTF,TGTGCCAGCAGCACGGACCGTGGCTACACCTTC,.,TRBV7-9,TRBJ1-2,.
CASRPLAGDEQFF,TGTGCCAGCAGGCCACTAGCGGGAGATGAGCAGTTCTTC,.,TRBV7-3,TRBJ2-1,TRBD2
CASSLAPGTEAFF,TGTGCCAGCAGTTTAGCCCCGGGCACTGAAGCTTTCTTT,once,TRBV28,TRBJ1-1,.
CASRSAGTSAGELFF,TGTGCCAGCAGGTCGGCCGGGACTAGCGCCGGGGAGCTGTTTTTT,.,TRBV28,TRBJ2-2,TRBD2
CASSVGSYGYTF,TGTGCCAGCAGCGTAGGGAGCTATGGCTACACCTTC,.,TRBV9,TRBJ1-2,.
CASTSLGGGELFF,TGTGCCAGCACCTCACTGGGCGGCGGGGAGCTGTTTTTT,.,TRBV2,TRBJ2-2,.
CASSLLQGNSPLHF,TGTGCCAGCAGCTTACTCCAGGGGAATTCACCCCTCCACTTT,.,TRBV7-9,TRBJ1-6,.